The rows below give T cell receptor beta chains drawn from one sample of a study of spatial heterogeneity in lung cancer. A single record per CDR3 protein comes from TCRdb applying MiXCR to the 5' RACE reads. Found here are about 29,000 distinct CDR3 sequences, roughly 7.4% of them singletons; the top ten hold about 25%. The sample consisted of lung tumor tissue, taken at surgery. All receptors derive from a male donor with early-stage non-small cell lung cancer. CDR3s include the opening cysteine and the closing phenylalanine or tryptophan. The order of the fields is J gene, V gene, clone size, D gene, CDR3 protein, CDR3 DNA. The D gene is left open where the match is weak. Only part of the rows carry a size: once, few, many, or a class if the clone is expanded.

j_call: TRBJ2-3
v_call: TRBV11-2
clone_size: .
d_call: TRBD2
cdr3_aa: CASSTTGTRGTDTQYF
cdr3_nt: TGTGCCAGCAGCACAACCGGGACTAGGGGCACAGATACGCAGTATTTT

j_call: TRBJ1-6
v_call: TRBV4-3
clone_size: many
d_call: .
cdr3_aa: CASSLDSKVRSPLHF
cdr3_nt: TGCGCCAGCAGCCTGGACAGCAAAGTACGATCACCCCTCCACTTT

j_call: TRBJ2-1
v_call: TRBV7-2
clone_size: many
d_call: TRBD1
cdr3_aa: CASSSQESTGAIYNEQFF
cdr3_nt: TGTGCCAGCAGCTCCCAAGAATCGACAGGGGCGATCTACAATGAGCAGTTCTTC

j_call: TRBJ1-5
v_call: TRBV28
clone_size: many
d_call: .
cdr3_aa: CASTGSRLWPQHF
cdr3_nt: TGTGCCAGCACTGGAAGCCGGCTTTGGCCCCAGCATTTT

j_call: TRBJ2-3
v_call: TRBV7-9
clone_size: medium-sized
d_call: .
cdr3_aa: CASSFGGDITDTQYF
cdr3_nt: TGTGCCAGCAGCTTTGGTGGGGATATCACAGATACGCAGTATTTT

j_call: TRBJ2-7
v_call: TRBV20-1
clone_size: many
d_call: TRBD1
cdr3_aa: CSADRTGGPPEQYF
cdr3_nt: TGCAGTGCCGACAGGACAGGGGGCCCGCCGGAGCAGTACTTC

j_call: TRBJ2-7
v_call: TRBV28
clone_size: many
d_call: .
cdr3_aa: CAGATPGGEQYF
cdr3_nt: TGTGCCGGGGCGACCCCTGGGGGCGAGCAGTACTTC

j_call: TRBJ2-1
v_call: TRBV7-8
clone_size: many
d_call: .
cdr3_aa: CASSSGQPINEQFF
cdr3_nt: TGTGCCAGCAGCTCGGGACAACCCATCAATGAGCAGTTCTTC

j_call: TRBJ1-5
v_call: TRBV6-6
clone_size: .
d_call: .
cdr3_aa: CASSWDALGVGSNQPQHF
cdr3_nt: TGTGCCAGCAGTTGGGATGCATTGGGGGTGGGGAGCAATCAGCCCCAGCATTTT

j_call: TRBJ2-7
v_call: TRBV20-1
clone_size: many
d_call: .
cdr3_aa: CSARDPGLNYEQYF
cdr3_nt: TGCAGTGCTAGAGACCCGGGACTTAACTACGAGCAGTACTTC

j_call: TRBJ1-5
v_call: TRBV20-1
clone_size: few
d_call: .
cdr3_aa: CSASQVISDQPQHF
cdr3_nt: TGCAGTGCTAGTCAGGTGATCTCAGATCAGCCCCAGCATTTT

j_call: TRBJ1-1
v_call: TRBV7-9
clone_size: many
d_call: TRBD1
cdr3_aa: CASSPTGGTEAFF
cdr3_nt: TGTGCCAGCAGCCCCACAGGGGGCACTGAAGCTTTCTTT

j_call: TRBJ1-5
v_call: TRBV10-2
clone_size: few
d_call: TRBD1
cdr3_aa: CASSHMGQFNQPQHF
cdr3_nt: TGCGCCAGCAGTCACATGGGACAGTTCAATCAGCCCCAGCATTTT

j_call: TRBJ2-4
v_call: TRBV20-1
clone_size: few
d_call: .
cdr3_aa: CSARDQGANIQYF
cdr3_nt: TGCAGTGCTAGAGATCAGGGAGCAAACATTCAGTACTTC

j_call: TRBJ2-7
v_call: TRBV19
clone_size: .
d_call: .
cdr3_aa: CASSNPGNPYEQYF
cdr3_nt: TGTGCCAGTAGTAACCCCGGGAACCCTTACGAGCAGTACTTC

j_call: TRBJ1-6
v_call: TRBV20-1
clone_size: many
d_call: .
cdr3_aa: CSAREPLGRPVHF
cdr3_nt: TGCAGTGCTAGAGAGCCCTTGGGACGCCCGGTCCACTTT

j_call: TRBJ2-3
v_call: TRBV5-1
clone_size: many
d_call: .
cdr3_aa: CASSLADTQYF
cdr3_nt: TGCGCCAGCAGCTTAGCGGATACGCAGTATTTT

j_call: TRBJ1-1
v_call: TRBV7-8
clone_size: many
d_call: TRBD1
cdr3_aa: CASSKGTANTEAFF
cdr3_nt: TGTGCCAGCAGCAAAGGGACAGCGAACACTGAAGCTTTCTTT

j_call: TRBJ2-7
v_call: TRBV6-5
clone_size: .
d_call: TRBD1
cdr3_aa: CASSYTRDSHEQYF
cdr3_nt: TGTGCCAGCAGTTACACCCGGGACAGTCACGAGCAGTACTTC

j_call: TRBJ2-5
v_call: TRBV4-1
clone_size: few
d_call: .
cdr3_aa: CASSPGPSETQYF
cdr3_nt: TGCGCCAGCAGCCCCGGCCCGTCGGAGACCCAGTACTTC

j_call: TRBJ2-5
v_call: TRBV7-2
clone_size: many
d_call: TRBD1
cdr3_aa: CASSLAQGGAETQYF
cdr3_nt: TGTGCCAGCAGCTTAGCGCAAGGGGGCGCAGAGACCCAGTACTTC

j_call: TRBJ1-5
v_call: TRBV6-1
clone_size: .
d_call: TRBD1
cdr3_aa: CASRRTGGQPQHF
cdr3_nt: TGTGCCAGCAGAAGGACAGGAGGCCAGCCCCAGCATTTT

j_call: TRBJ1-6
v_call: TRBV20-1
clone_size: many
d_call: TRBD1
cdr3_aa: CSARDTGGYLIGNSPLHF
cdr3_nt: TGCAGTGCTAGAGATACAGGGGGCTATCTAATCGGTAATTCACCCCTCCACTTT

j_call: TRBJ2-1
v_call: TRBV4-2
clone_size: few
d_call: .
cdr3_aa: CASSQVLGPQYNEQFF
cdr3_nt: TGTGCCAGCAGCCAAGTATTAGGGCCCCAGTACAATGAGCAGTTCTTC

j_call: TRBJ1-5
v_call: TRBV5-6
clone_size: many
d_call: .
cdr3_aa: CASSLKGGGNQPQHF
cdr3_nt: TGTGCCAGCAGCTTGAAGGGGGGAGGCAATCAGCCCCAGCATTTT

j_call: TRBJ1-3
v_call: TRBV6-2/TRBV6-3
clone_size: many
d_call: .
cdr3_aa: CASTDRSSGNTIYF
cdr3_nt: TGTGCCAGCACCGACAGATCCTCTGGAAACACCATATATTTT

j_call: TRBJ1-1
v_call: TRBV6-1
clone_size: many
d_call: .
cdr3_aa: CASSNGDLGRTEAFF
cdr3_nt: TGTGCCAGCAGTAACGGGGACTTGGGCAGGACTGAAGCTTTCTTT

j_call: TRBJ2-2
v_call: TRBV5-1
clone_size: many
d_call: .
cdr3_aa: CASSLSRGQNTGELFF
cdr3_nt: TGCGCCAGCAGCTTGTCCAGGGGACAGAACACCGGGGAGCTGTTTTTT

j_call: TRBJ2-2
v_call: TRBV28
clone_size: many
d_call: .
cdr3_aa: CASSLYGELFF
cdr3_nt: TGTGCCAGCAGTTTATACGGGGAGCTGTTTTTT

j_call: TRBJ1-5
v_call: TRBV28
clone_size: many
d_call: .
cdr3_aa: CASRAGGPQHF
cdr3_nt: TGTGCCAGCCGGGCGGGGGGCCCCCAGCATTTT

j_call: TRBJ2-7
v_call: TRBV29-1
clone_size: many
d_call: TRBD1
cdr3_aa: CSAAGTGIYEQYF
cdr3_nt: TGCAGCGCCGCCGGGACAGGGATATACGAGCAGTACTTC

j_call: TRBJ2-7
v_call: TRBV6-5
clone_size: many
d_call: .
cdr3_aa: CASGSYEQYF
cdr3_nt: TGTGCCAGTGGATCCTACGAGCAGTACTTC

j_call: TRBJ2-5
v_call: TRBV11-2
clone_size: many
d_call: .
cdr3_aa: CASSLAARVGETQYF
cdr3_nt: TGTGCCAGCAGCTTAGCGGCCAGGGTGGGGGAGACCCAGTACTTC

j_call: TRBJ2-7
v_call: TRBV20-1
clone_size: many
d_call: TRBD1
cdr3_aa: CSANRDSSYEQYF
cdr3_nt: TGCAGTGCGAACCGGGACAGCTCCTACGAGCAGTACTTC

j_call: TRBJ1-2
v_call: TRBV3-1
clone_size: many
d_call: .
cdr3_aa: CASSQAPGNYGYTF
cdr3_nt: TGTGCCAGCAGCCAAGCGCCAGGTAACTATGGCTACACCTTC

j_call: TRBJ2-3
v_call: TRBV5-1
clone_size: many
d_call: .
cdr3_aa: CASSEQQVTDTQYF
cdr3_nt: TGCGCCAGCAGCGAACAGCAGGTAACAGATACGCAGTATTTT

j_call: TRBJ2-3
v_call: TRBV7-6
clone_size: many
d_call: .
cdr3_aa: CASSERAADTQYF
cdr3_nt: TGTGCCAGCAGCGAAAGGGCCGCAGATACGCAGTATTTT

j_call: TRBJ2-3
v_call: TRBV20-1
clone_size: .
d_call: .
cdr3_aa: CSAILVLRGGDTQYF
cdr3_nt: TGCAGTGCTATCCTCGTCCTCAGGGGTGGGGATACGCAGTATTTT

j_call: TRBJ2-5
v_call: TRBV20-1
clone_size: many
d_call: .
cdr3_aa: CSARGTLWGTQYF
cdr3_nt: TGCAGTGCTAGGGGGACACTTTGGGGGACCCAGTACTTC

j_call: TRBJ2-1
v_call: TRBV27
clone_size: many
d_call: TRBD1
cdr3_aa: CASSSPGQGVNEQFF
cdr3_nt: TGTGCCAGCAGTTCACCGGGACAGGGGGTAAATGAGCAGTTCTTC

j_call: TRBJ2-7
v_call: TRBV7-9
clone_size: few
d_call: .
cdr3_aa: CASSFSGYEQYF
cdr3_nt: TGTGCCAGCAGCTTCTCGGGATACGAGCAGTACTTC

j_call: TRBJ1-1
v_call: TRBV4-1
clone_size: many
d_call: .
cdr3_aa: CASKTPGRDGPSAFF
cdr3_nt: TGCGCCAGCAAGACCCCGGGAAGAGACGGCCCCAGTGCTTTCTTT

j_call: TRBJ1-2
v_call: TRBV5-1
clone_size: many
d_call: .
cdr3_aa: CASSLDSFNYGYTF
cdr3_nt: TGCGCCAGCAGCTTGGACAGCTTCAACTATGGCTACACCTTC

j_call: TRBJ1-6
v_call: TRBV20-1
clone_size: many
d_call: .
cdr3_aa: CSASVGTYYNSPLHF
cdr3_nt: TGCAGTGCTAGCGTCGGGACATACTATAATTCACCCCTCCACTTT

j_call: TRBJ2-7
v_call: TRBV29-1
clone_size: many
d_call: TRBD1
cdr3_aa: CSVAGTANIYEQYF
cdr3_nt: TGCAGCGTGGCTGGGACAGCCAACATTTACGAGCAGTACTTC

j_call: TRBJ1-1
v_call: TRBV20-1
clone_size: .
d_call: TRBD1
cdr3_aa: CSARSGTGKKNTEAFF
cdr3_nt: TGCAGTGCTAGGTCCGGGACAGGGAAAAAGAACACTGAAGCTTTCTTT

j_call: TRBJ2-3
v_call: TRBV4-1
clone_size: many
d_call: .
cdr3_aa: CASSQDPGGRADTQYF
cdr3_nt: TGCGCCAGCAGCCAAGATCCCGGGGGGCGTGCAGATACGCAGTATTTT

j_call: TRBJ1-2
v_call: TRBV20-1
clone_size: many
d_call: .
cdr3_aa: CSARDLLGGGYGYTF
cdr3_nt: TGCAGTGCTAGAGATCTCTTGGGGGGCGGCTATGGCTACACCTTC

j_call: TRBJ2-4
v_call: TRBV6-1
clone_size: .
d_call: .
cdr3_aa: CASRLAAKNIQYF
cdr3_nt: TGTGCCAGCCGGCTCGCCGCCAAAAACATTCAGTACTTC

j_call: TRBJ2-1
v_call: TRBV7-2
clone_size: medium-sized
d_call: .
cdr3_aa: CASSFNGGSNNEQFF
cdr3_nt: TGTGCCAGCAGCTTTAACGGGGGTTCCAACAATGAGCAGTTCTTC

j_call: TRBJ2-1
v_call: TRBV28
clone_size: many
d_call: TRBD1
cdr3_aa: CASNGQGPYNEQFF
cdr3_nt: TGTGCCAGCAATGGACAGGGGCCGTACAATGAGCAGTTCTTC

j_call: TRBJ1-2
v_call: TRBV6-1
clone_size: many
d_call: TRBD1
cdr3_aa: CASSERTGPNYGYTF
cdr3_nt: TGTGCCAGCAGTGAGCGGACAGGGCCTAACTATGGCTACACCTTC

j_call: TRBJ2-7
v_call: TRBV18
clone_size: few
d_call: .
cdr3_aa: CASSSGRSYEQYF
cdr3_nt: TGTGCCAGCTCATCTGGACGGTCCTACGAGCAGTACTTC